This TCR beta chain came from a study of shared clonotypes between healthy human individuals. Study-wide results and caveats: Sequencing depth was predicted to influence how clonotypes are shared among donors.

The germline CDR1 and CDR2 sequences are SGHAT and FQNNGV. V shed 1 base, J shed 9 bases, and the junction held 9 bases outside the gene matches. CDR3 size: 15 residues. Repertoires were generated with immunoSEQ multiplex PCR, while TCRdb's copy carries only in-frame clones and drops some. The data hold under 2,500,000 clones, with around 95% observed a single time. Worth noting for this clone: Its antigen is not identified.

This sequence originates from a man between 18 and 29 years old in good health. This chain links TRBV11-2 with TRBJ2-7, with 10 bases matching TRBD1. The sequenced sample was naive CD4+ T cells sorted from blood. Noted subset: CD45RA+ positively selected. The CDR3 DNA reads TGTGCCAGCAGCTTAGTTGGACAGGGGGAGTTCGGGCAGTACTTC. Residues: CASSLVGQGEFGQYF.